This T cell receptor beta chain came from a study of human T cells and chemical hapten exposure. Background on the study: Donors were sensitized with 2% DPC on the upper inner arm.

Time point of the sample: patch test 3, about 24 weeks after DPC sensitization. Indicated treatment: therapeutic diphenylcyclopropenone sensitization with weekly scalp DPC. Source study methods: Samples held a median of 95,638 TCRs, range about 23,224–700,000. In TCRdb, the RACE reads were re-called with MiXCR into one record per CDR3 protein. TCRdb, not the original authors, processed these V and J calls. The table lists 95,000 to 150,000 distinct CDR3 sequences, about 11% of them singletons, with around 2.4% in the top ten. General study results and limits: TCRs at high frequency, those above 1 in 1000, did not change with DPC sensitization. Controls formed significantly fewer large CDR3 similarity clusters than expanded TCRs did.

V was pared by 4 bases and J by 3 bases, with 24 bases between. CDR1 and CDR2 from the germline V gene are LNHNV and YYDKDF (reference sequence). There are 18 residues in the CDR3. As concerns this clonotype: No antigen is known for it. Here the CDR3 omits its conserved ending phenylalanine or tryptophan, so a read error is the likely source.

Sequencing used whole blood, obtained in connection with sensitization to the hapten diphenylcyclopropenone (DPC). The origin of this receptor is a woman aged 50 to 65 with alopecia areata. Some clones in this sample may be carry-over from other donors' samples. The chain carries TRBV15 and TRBJ1-2; D is possibly TRBD1 (6 bases). In DNA form, the CDR3 reads TGTGCCACCAGCACGACTAGCCTTATACAGGGTTGGGACTATGGCTACACCTTA. Translated, it gives CATSTTSLIQGWDYGYTL.